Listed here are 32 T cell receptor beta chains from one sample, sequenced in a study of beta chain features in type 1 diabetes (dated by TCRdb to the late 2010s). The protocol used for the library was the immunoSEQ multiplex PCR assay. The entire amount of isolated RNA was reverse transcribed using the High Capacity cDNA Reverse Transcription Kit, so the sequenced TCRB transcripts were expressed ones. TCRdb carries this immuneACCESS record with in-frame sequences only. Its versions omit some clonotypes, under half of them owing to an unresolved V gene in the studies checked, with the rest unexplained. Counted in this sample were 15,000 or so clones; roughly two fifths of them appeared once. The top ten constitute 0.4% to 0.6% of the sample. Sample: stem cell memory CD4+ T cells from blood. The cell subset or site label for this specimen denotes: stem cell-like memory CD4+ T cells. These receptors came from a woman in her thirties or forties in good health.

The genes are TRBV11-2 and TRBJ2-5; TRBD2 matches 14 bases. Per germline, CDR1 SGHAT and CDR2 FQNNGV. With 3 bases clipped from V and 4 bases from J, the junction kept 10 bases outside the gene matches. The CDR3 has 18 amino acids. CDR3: CASSFGTSGGDVVETQYF. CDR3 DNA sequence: TGTGCCAGCAGCTTCGGGACTAGCGGGGGAGACGTCGTAGAGACCCAGTACTTC.

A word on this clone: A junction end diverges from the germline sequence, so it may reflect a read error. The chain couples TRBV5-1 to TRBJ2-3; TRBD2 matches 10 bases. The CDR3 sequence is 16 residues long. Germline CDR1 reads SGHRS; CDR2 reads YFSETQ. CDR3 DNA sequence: TGCACCAGCAGCTTGTCAGCGGGGGGGCCCACAGATACGCAGTATTTT. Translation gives CTSSLSAGGPTDTQYF.

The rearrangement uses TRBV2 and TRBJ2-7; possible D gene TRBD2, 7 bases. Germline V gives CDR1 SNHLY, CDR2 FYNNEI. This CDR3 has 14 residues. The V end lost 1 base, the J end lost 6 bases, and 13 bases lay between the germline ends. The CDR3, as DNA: TGTGCCAGCAGTGAAGGAGGGGGGGCCTCCGAGCAGTACTTC. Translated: CASSEGGGASEQYF.

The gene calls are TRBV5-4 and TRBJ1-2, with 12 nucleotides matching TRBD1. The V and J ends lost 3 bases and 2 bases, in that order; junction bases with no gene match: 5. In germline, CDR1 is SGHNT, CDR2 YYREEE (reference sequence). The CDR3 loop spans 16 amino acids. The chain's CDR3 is CASSSAGTGGNYGYTF. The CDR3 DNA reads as TGTGCCAGCAGCTCCGCGGGGACAGGGGGCAACTATGGCTACACCTTC.

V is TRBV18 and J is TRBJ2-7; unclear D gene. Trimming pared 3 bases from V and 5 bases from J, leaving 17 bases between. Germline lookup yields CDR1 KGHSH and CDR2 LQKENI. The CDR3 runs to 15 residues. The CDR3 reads CASSPFSSLSNEQYF. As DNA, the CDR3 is TGTGCCAGCTCACCTTTTTCGAGTCTTTCGAACGAGCAGTACTTC.

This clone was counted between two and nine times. The CDR3: CASGEQLSTEAFF. The CDR3 DNA reads TGTGCTAGTGGGGAACAGCTTTCCACTGAAGCTTTCTTT. The J gene is TRBJ1-1, the V gene TRBV12-5; D unclear. Germline-derived CDR1 and CDR2 are LGHNT and FRNRAP. Trimming left V 6 bases short and J 4 bases short, with 12 bases between. CDR3 length: 13 amino acids.

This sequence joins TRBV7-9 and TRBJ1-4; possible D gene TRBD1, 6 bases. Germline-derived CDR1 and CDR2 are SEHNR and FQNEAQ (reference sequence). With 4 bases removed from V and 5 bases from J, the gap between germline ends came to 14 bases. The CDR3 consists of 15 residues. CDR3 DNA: TGTGCCAGCAGCTGGTTGGGGGCAGGGAATGAAAAACTGTTTTTT. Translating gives CASSWLGAGNEKLFF.

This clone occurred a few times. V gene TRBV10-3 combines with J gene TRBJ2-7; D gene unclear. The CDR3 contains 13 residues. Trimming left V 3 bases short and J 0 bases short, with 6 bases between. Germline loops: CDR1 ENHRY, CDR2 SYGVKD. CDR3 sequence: CAISDRSSYEQYF. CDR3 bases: TGTGCCATCAGTGACCGCAGCTCCTACGAGCAGTACTTC.

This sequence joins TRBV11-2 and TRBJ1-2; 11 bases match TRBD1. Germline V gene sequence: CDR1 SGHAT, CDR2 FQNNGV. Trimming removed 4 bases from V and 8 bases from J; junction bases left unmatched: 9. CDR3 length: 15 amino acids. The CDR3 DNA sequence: TGTGCCAGCAGCTCACCCGGGACAGGGGGAGTGGGCTACACCTTC. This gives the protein CASSSPGTGGVGYTF. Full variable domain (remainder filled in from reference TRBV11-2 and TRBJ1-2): EAGVAQSPRYKIIEKRQSVAFWCNPISGHATLYWYQQILGQGPKLLIQFQNNGVVDDSQLPKDRFSAERLKGVDSTLKIQPAKLEDSAVYLCASSSPGTGGVGYTFGSGTRLTVV.

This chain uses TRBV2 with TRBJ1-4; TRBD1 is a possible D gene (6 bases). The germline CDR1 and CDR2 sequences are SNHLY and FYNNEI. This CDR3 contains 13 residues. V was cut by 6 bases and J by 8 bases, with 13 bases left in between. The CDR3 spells CASRYRTEEKLFF. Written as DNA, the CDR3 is TGTGCCAGCAGGTACCGGACAGAGGAAAAACTGTTTTTT.

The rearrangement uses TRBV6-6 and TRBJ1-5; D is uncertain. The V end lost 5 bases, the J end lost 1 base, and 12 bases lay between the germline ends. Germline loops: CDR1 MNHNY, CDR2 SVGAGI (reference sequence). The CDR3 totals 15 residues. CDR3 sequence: CASSPASFSNQPQHF. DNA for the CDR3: TGTGCCAGCAGTCCCGCGTCCTTCAGCAATCAGCCCCAGCATTTT.

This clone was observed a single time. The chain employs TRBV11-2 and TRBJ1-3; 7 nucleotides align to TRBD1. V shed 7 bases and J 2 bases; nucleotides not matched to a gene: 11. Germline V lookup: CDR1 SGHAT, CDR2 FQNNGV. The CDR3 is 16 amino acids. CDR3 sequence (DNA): TGTGCCAGCACCAACAGGGGCAGGGGAGCTGGAAACACCATATATTTT. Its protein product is CASTNRGRGAGNTIYF. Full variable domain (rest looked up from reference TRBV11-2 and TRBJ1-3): EAGVAQSPRYKIIEKRQSVAFWCNPISGHATLYWYQQILGQGPKLLIQFQNNGVVDDSQLPKDRFSAERLKGVDSTLKIQPAKLEDSAVYLCASTNRGRGAGNTIYFGEGSWLTVV.

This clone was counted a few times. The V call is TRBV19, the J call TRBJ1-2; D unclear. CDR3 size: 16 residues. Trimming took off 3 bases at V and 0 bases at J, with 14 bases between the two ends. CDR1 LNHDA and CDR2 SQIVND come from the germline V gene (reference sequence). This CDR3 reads CASSISRGATNYGYTF. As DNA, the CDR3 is TGTGCCAGTAGTATTTCTCGGGGTGCGACTAACTATGGCTACACCTTC. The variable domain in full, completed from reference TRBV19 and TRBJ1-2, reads DGGITQSPKYLFRKEGQNVTLSCEQNLNHDAMYWYRQDPGQGLRLIYYSQIVNDFQKGDIAEGYSVSREKKESFPLTVTSAQKNPTAFYLCASSISRGATNYGYTFGSGTRLTVV.

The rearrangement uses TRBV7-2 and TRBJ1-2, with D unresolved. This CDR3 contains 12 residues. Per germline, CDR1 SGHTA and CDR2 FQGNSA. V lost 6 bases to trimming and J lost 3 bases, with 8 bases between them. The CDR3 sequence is CASSPSHYGYTF. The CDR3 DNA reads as TGTGCCAGCAGTCCTTCTCACTATGGCTACACCTTC.

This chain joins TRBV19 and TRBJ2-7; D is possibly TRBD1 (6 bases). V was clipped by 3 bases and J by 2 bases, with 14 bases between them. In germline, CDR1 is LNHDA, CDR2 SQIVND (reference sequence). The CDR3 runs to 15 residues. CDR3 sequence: CASSIGTGLPYEQYF. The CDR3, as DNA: TGTGCCAGTAGTATTGGCACAGGGCTACCCTACGAGCAGTACTTC.

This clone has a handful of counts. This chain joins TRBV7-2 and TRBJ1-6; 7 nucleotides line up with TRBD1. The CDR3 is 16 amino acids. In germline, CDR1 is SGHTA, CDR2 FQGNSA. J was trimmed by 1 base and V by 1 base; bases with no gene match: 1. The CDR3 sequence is CASSLGQGSYNSPLHF. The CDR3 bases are TGTGCCAGCAGCTTAGGACAGGGTTCCTATAATTCACCCCTCCACTTT.

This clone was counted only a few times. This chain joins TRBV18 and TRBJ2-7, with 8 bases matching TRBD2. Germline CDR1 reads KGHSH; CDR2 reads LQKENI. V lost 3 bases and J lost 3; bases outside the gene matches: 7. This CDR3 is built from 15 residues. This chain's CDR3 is CASSPGLARVYEQYF. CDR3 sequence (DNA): TGTGCCAGCTCACCTGGACTAGCAAGGGTCTACGAGCAGTACTTC.

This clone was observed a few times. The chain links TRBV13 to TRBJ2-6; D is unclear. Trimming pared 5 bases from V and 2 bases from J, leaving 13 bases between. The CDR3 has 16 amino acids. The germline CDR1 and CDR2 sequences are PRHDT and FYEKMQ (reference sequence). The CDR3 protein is CASSVSVATGANVLTF. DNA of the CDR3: TGTGCCAGCAGCGTCTCGGTCGCGACTGGGGCCAACGTCCTGACTTTC.

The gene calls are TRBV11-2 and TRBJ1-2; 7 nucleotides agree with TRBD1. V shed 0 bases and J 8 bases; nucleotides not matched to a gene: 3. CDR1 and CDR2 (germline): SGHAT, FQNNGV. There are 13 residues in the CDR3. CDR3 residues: CASSLERQGGYTF. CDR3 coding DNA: TGTGCCAGCAGCTTAGAGAGACAGGGCGGCTACACCTTC.

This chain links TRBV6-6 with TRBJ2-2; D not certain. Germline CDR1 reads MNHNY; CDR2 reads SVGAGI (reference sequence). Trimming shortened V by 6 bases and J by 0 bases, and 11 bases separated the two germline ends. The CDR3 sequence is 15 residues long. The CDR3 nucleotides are TGTGCCAGCAGCCCCGGTCATTCGAACACCGGGGAGCTGTTTTTT. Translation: CASSPGHSNTGELFF.

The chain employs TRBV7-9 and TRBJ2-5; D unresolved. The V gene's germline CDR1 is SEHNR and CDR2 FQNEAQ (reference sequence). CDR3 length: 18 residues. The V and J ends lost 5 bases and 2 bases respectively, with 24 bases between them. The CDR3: CASSDPRFALRGQETQYF. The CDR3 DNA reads TGTGCCAGCAGCGACCCCCGTTTCGCCCTAAGAGGTCAAGAGACCCAGTACTTC. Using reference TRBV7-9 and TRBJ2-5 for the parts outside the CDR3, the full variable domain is DTGVSQNPRHKITKRGQNVTFRCDPISEHNRLYWYRQTLGQGPEFLTYFQNEAQLEKSRLLSDRFSAERPKGSFSTLEIQRTEQGDSAMYLCASSDPRFALRGQETQYFGPGTRLLVL.

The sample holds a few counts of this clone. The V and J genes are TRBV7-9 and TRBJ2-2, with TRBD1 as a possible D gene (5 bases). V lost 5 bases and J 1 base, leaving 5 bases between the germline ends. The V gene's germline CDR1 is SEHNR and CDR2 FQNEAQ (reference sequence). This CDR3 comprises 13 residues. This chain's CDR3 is CASSDRNTGELFF. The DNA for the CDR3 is TGTGCCAGCAGCGACAGGAACACCGGGGAGCTGTTTTTT.

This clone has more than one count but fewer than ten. CDR3 amino acids: CASSVGGTGGGYEQYF. As DNA, the CDR3 is TGTGCCAGCAGCGTAGGAGGGACAGGGGGCGGCTACGAGCAGTACTTC. This chain links TRBV9 with TRBJ2-7; 12 bases fit TRBD1. Per germline, CDR1 SGDLS and CDR2 YYNGEE. The CDR3 spans 16 residues. The junction had 4 bases not matched to a gene; V was cut back by 0 bases and J by 3 bases.

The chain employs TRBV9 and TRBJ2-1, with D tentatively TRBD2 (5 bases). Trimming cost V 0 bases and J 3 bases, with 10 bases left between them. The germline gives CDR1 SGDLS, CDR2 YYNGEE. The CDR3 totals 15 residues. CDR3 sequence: CASSVESGVYNEQFF. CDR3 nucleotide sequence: TGTGCCAGCAGCGTAGAGTCCGGGGTCTACAATGAGCAGTTCTTC.

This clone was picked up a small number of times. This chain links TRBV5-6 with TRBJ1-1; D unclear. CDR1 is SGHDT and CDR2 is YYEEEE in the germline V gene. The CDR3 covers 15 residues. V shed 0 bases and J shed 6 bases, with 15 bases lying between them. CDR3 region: CASSLVGVGKAEAFF. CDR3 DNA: TGTGCCAGCAGCTTGGTCGGGGTCGGGAAGGCTGAAGCTTTCTTT.

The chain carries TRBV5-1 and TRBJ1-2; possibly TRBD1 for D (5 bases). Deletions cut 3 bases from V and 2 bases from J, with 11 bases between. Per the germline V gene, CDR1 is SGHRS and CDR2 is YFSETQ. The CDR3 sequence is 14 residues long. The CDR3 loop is CASSWGGPNYGYTF. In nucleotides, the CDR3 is TGCGCCAGCAGCTGGGGCGGACCCAACTATGGCTACACCTTC.

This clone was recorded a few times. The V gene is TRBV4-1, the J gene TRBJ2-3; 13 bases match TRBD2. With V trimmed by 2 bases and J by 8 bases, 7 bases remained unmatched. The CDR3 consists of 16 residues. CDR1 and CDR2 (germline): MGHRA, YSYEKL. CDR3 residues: CASSQQGLAGRGTQYF. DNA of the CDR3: TGCGCCAGCAGCCAACAGGGACTAGCGGGGAGAGGTACGCAGTATTTT.

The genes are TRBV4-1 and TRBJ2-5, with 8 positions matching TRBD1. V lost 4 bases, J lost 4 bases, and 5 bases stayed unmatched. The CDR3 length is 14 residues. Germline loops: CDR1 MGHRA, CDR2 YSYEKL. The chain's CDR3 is CASSLQGARETQYF. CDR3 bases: TGCGCCAGCAGCCTGCAGGGGGCGCGAGAGACCCAGTACTTC.

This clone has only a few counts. CDR3 nucleotides: TGTGCCAGCAGCTCTGGACTAGCGGGGGGCTACAATGAGCAGTTCTTC. It is translated as CASSSGLAGGYNEQFF. The gene calls are TRBV7-8 and TRBJ2-1; 14 bases fit TRBD2. Germline V gives CDR1 SGHVS, CDR2 FQNEAQ. The CDR3 has 16 amino acids. Trimming at V came to 4 bases and at J to 3 bases, leaving 2 bases not matched to a gene.

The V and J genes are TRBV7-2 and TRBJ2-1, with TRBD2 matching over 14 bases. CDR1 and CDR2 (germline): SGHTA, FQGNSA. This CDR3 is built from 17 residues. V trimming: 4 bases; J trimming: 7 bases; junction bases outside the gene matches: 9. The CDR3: CASSSLPGLAGENEQFF. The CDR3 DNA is TGTGCCAGCAGCTCTTTACCGGGACTAGCGGGGGAAAATGAGCAGTTCTTC.

CDR3 residues: CASSTGTPGNTIYF. The CDR3 DNA follows: TGTGCCAGCAGCACCGGGACACCCGGAAACACCATATATTTT. This sequence joins TRBV9 and TRBJ1-3; TRBD1 might be the D (6 bases). V was pared by 4 bases and J by 4 bases, with 12 bases between. CDR1 SGDLS and CDR2 YYNGEE come from the germline V gene. This CDR3 region has 14 residues. Looking up the rest from reference TRBV9 and TRBJ1-3 gives the full variable domain: DSGVTQTPKHLITATGQRVTLRCSPRSGDLSVYWYQQSLDQGLQFLIQYYNGEERAKGNILERFSAQQFPDLHSELNLSSLELGDSALYFCASSTGTPGNTIYFGEGSWLTVV.

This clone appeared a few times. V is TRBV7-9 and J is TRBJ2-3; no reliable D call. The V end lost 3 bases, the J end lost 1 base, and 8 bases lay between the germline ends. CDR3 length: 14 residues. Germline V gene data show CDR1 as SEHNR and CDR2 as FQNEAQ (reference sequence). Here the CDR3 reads CASSLVGGTDTQYF. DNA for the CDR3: TGTGCCAGCAGCTTGGTAGGAGGCACAGATACGCAGTATTTT.